This T cell receptor beta chain was observed in a study of CD8 T cells in Susac syndrome. Study-wide points: The study recognized that the number of individuals in its TCR sequencing and HLA analysis was relatively small.

With random hexamers, reverse transcription was performed on about 0.45 to 1 ug of RNA. With immunoSEQ multiplex PCR, TCR beta CDR3 was amplified across 54 Vbeta and 13 Jbeta. MiXCR, applied by TCRdb to the immunoSEQ multiplex PCR reads, yields one record per CDR3 protein. This table has about 140,000 distinct CDR3 sequences, roughly 94% appearing once. Of note for this clonotype: The antigen is not known.

The sequencing input was CD4+ T cells from PBMCs. The TCR comes from a human donor with Susac syndrome.

In DNA, the CDR3 is TGTGCCAGCAGCCAAATGCACGAGCAGTACTTC. It codes for CASSQMHEQYF. The chain uses TRBV4-2 and TRBJ2-7; D remains unclear. Germline V gene lookup returns CDR1 LGHNA and CDR2 YNFKEQ. V gave up 2 bases and J gave up 5 bases, with 4 bases separating them. This CDR3 has 11 residues.